The clone carrying this T cell receptor beta chain was detected a few times. The antigen remains undetermined. Generation of TCR cDNA used 5'RACE template switching (which added a universal primer site and UMIs). TCRdb used MiXCR to reprocess the 5' RACE reads, holding one entry per CDR3 protein. The sample lists hundreds of thousands of distinct CDR3 sequences, about 6% occurring once. The sample comes from a study of T cells after yellow fever vaccination. As for the study in general: Researchers used SMART-Seq v4 Ultra Low Input to prepare fractions that had low cell numbers. The study, taken as a whole, reports: Researchers noted that a small share of clonotypes showed up in both CD4 and CD8 compartments. Booster samples showed a return of most primary-vaccination clones (under 98% CD4, approximately 88% CD8).

The material sequenced was PBMCs, taken 5 days after the yellow fever booster vaccination. This receptor was obtained from a man aged 25 to 40 who received the YFV17D yellow fever vaccine.

Written as DNA, the CDR3 is TGTGCCAGCAGCTTGGCGCGGGAGGGCCTTAGCGAGCAGTACTTC. It is translated as CASSLAREGLSEQYF. This sequence joins TRBV5-4 and TRBJ2-7, with 9 positions matching TRBD2. CDR1 is SGHNT, CDR2 YYREEE, per germline (reference sequence). Unmatched junction bases numbered 7, after V lost 0 bases and J lost 6 bases. This CDR3 is 15 amino acids long.